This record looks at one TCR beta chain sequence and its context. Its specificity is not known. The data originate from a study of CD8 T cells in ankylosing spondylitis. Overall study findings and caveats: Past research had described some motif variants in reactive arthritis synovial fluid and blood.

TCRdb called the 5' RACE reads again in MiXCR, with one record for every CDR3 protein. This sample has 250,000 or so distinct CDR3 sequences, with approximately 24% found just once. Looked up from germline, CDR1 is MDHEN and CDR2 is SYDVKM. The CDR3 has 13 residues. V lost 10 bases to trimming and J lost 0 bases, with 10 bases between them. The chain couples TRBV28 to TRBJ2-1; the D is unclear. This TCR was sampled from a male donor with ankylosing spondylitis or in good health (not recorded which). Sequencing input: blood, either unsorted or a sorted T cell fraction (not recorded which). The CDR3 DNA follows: TGTGCCACCCTGTCGACCTCCTACAATGAGCAGTTCTTC. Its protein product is CATLSTSYNEQFF. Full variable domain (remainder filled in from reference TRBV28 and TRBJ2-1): DVKVTQSSRYLVKRTGEKVFLECVQDMDHENMFWYRQDPGLGLRLIYFSYDVKMKEKGDIPEGYSVSREKKERFSLILESASTNQTSMYLCATLSTSYNEQFFGPGTRLTVL.